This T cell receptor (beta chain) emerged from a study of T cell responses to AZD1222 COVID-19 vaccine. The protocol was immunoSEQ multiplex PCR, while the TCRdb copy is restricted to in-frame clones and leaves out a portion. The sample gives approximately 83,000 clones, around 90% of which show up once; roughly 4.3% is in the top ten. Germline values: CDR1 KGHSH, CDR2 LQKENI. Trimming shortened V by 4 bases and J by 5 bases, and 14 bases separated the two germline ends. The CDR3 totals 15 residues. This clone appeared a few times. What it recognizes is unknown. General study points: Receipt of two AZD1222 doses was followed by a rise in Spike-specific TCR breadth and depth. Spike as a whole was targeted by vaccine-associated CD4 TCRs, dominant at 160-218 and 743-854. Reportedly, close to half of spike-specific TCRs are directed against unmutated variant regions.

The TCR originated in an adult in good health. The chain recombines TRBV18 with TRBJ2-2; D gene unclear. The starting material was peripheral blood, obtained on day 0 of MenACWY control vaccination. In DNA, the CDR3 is TGTGCCAGCTCACGGGCCCGATCGTTTACCGGGGAGCTGTTTTTT. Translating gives CASSRARSFTGELFF.